The TCR beta chain under discussion was sequenced for a study of blood T cell repertoires in COVID-19. About the study: Samples came from the United States, Italy and Spain, spanning acute and convalescent COVID-19. PBMCs, B-cell-depleted T cells, or T cells provided the cDNA or gDNA that made up the material.

Assay used: immunoSEQ multiplex PCR; TCRdb lists only in-frame clones, some missing. The sample records thousands of clones, 85% to 90% being singletons. This CDR3 has 13 amino acids. The germline gives CDR1 SNHLY, CDR2 FYNNEI. V lost 6 bases to trimming and J lost 4 bases, with 10 bases between them. The sequence derives from a man in his sixties with acute or convalescent COVID-19. V gene TRBV2 combines with J gene TRBJ1-5; D possibly corresponds to TRBD1 (6 bases). The material sequenced was peripheral blood. CDR3 sequence (DNA): TGTGCCAGCAGCCCAGGACAGAATCAGCCCCAGCATTTT. Its protein product is CASSPGQNQPQHF.